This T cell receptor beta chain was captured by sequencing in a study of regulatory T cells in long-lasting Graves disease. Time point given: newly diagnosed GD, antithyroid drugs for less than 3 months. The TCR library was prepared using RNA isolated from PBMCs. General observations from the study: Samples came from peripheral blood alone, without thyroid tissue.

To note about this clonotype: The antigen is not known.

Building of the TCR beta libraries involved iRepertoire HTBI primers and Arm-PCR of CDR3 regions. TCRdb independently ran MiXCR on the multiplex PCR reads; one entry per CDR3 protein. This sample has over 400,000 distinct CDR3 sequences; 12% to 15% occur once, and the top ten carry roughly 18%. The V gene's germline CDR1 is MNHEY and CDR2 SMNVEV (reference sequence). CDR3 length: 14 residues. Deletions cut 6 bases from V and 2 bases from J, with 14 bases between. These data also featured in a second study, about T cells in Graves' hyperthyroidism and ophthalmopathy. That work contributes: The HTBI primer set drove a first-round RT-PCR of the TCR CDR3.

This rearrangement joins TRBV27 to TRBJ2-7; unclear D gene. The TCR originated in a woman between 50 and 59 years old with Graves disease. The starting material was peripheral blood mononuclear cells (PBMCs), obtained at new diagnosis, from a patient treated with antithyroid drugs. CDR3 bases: TGTGCCAGCAGCCGTGCACAGATAGCCTACGAGCAGTACTTC. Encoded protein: CASSRAQIAYEQYF.